This T cell receptor beta chain emerged from a study of shared clonotypes between healthy human individuals. The V end was cut by 4 bases, the J end by 0 bases, with 11 bases between. The CDR3 totals 15 residues. Germline CDR1 is SGHRS and CDR2 is YFSETQ. Some clones are missing from TCRdb's copy, which holds only in-frame ones; the method was immunoSEQ multiplex PCR. The data show some 95,000 clones, with roughly two thirds seen just once and about 45% held by the top ten. Specimen: memory CD8+ T cells sorted from blood. Subset reported: CD45RO+ cells pooled with CCR7-negative TemRA cells. This clonotype was obtained from a man aged 25-40 years in good health. The V call is TRBV5-1, the J call TRBJ2-1, with D uncertain. The CDR3 sequence is CASSPFPSSYNEQFF. Written as DNA, the CDR3 is TGCGCCAGCAGCCCGTTTCCAAGCTCCTACAATGAGCAGTTCTTC.